A single sample gave rise to the 20 T cell receptor beta chains below, sequenced in a study of patients and donors after allogeneic stem cell transplantation. TCRdb re-called the RT-PCR reads with MiXCR, one entry per CDR3 protein. This sample has more than 850,000 distinct CDR3 sequences, with about 20% found just once. Sequenced: blood, either unsorted or a sorted T cell fraction (not recorded which). These receptors were collected from a human donor who was either an allogeneic HSCT recipient or a stem cell or donor lymphocyte infusion donor (not recorded which). It is not recorded whose cells these are; they may come from a transplant donor.

The chain employs TRBV2 and TRBJ1-1; tentatively, D is TRBD1 (6 bases). Per germline, CDR1 SNHLY and CDR2 FYNNEI. Trimming pared 3 bases from V and 6 bases from J, leaving 8 bases between. The CDR3 has 12 amino acids. The CDR3 region is CASSERTAEAFF. The DNA of the CDR3 is TGTGCCAGCAGTGAGAGGACAGCTGAAGCTTTCTTT.

This clonotype was observed at least ten times. The chain uses TRBV20-1 and TRBJ1-5, with D unclear. CDR1 is DFQATT, CDR2 SNEGSKA, per germline (reference sequence). The germline V and J ends were trimmed by 7 bases and 3 bases, with 10 bases remaining between them. The CDR3 runs to 12 residues. In nucleotides, the CDR3 is TGCAGTGTTAACAGACTCAATCAGCCCCAGCATTTT. It is translated as CSVNRLNQPQHF.

V gene TRBV30 combines with J gene TRBJ2-3, with 8 bases matching TRBD1. V gave up 3 bases and J gave up 0 bases; unmatched junction bases: 2. CDR3 length: 14 amino acids. Germline CDR1 is GTSNPN and CDR2 is SVGIG (reference sequence). CDR3 region: CAWRTGASTDTQYF. Here the CDR3 DNA reads TGTGCCTGGAGGACAGGGGCCAGCACAGATACGCAGTATTTT.

This clonotype was observed a few times. V gene TRBV5-1 combines with J gene TRBJ2-7; possibly TRBD1 for D (6 bases). The CDR3 has 15 amino acids. CDR1 SGHRS and CDR2 YFSETQ come from the germline V gene. V dropped 3 bases and J dropped 3 bases, with 16 bases sitting between them. CDR3: CASSSSTGAGYEQYF. In nucleotides, the CDR3 is TGCGCCAGCAGCTCGTCGACAGGTGCAGGCTACGAGCAGTACTTC.

This clonotype was counted a few times. The chain couples TRBV20-1 to TRBJ1-2, with 7 positions matching TRBD1. The CDR3 is 14 amino acids. From germline, CDR1 is DFQATT and CDR2 SNEGSKA (reference sequence). The ends lost 4 bases at V and 1 base at J; junction bases unmatched: 6. CDR3: CSATRTGHNYGYTF. The CDR3 DNA reads as TGCAGTGCTACTAGGACAGGACATAACTATGGCTACACCTTC.

V usage is TRBV20-1 and J usage is TRBJ2-3; 9 bases agree with TRBD1. This CDR3 is built from 14 residues. V was pared by 3 bases and J by 4 bases, with 5 bases of the junction left unmatched. Per germline, CDR1 DFQATT and CDR2 SNEGSKA (reference sequence). CDR3 protein: CSASKDRGPDTQYF. CDR3 nucleotides: TGCAGTGCTAGTAAGGACAGGGGACCAGATACGCAGTATTTT.

V is TRBV7-8 and J is TRBJ1-2; 8 bases fit TRBD1. The V segment lost 4 bases and the J segment 7 bases; nucleotides outside the gene matches: 11. The CDR3 spans 15 residues. CDR1 and CDR2 (germline): SGHVS, FQNEAQ. CDR3 residues: CASSSPVGTGLGYTF. In nucleotides, the CDR3 is TGTGCCAGCAGCTCCCCAGTGGGGACAGGTCTTGGCTACACCTTC.

In DNA, the CDR3 is TGTGCCAGCTCACCAGGGGTCCCCACAATGAACACTGAAGCTTTCTTT. Its translation: CASSPGVPTMNTEAFF. The chain joins TRBV18 to TRBJ1-1, with D uncertain. V dropped 2 bases and J dropped 0 bases, with 13 bases sitting between them. Looked up from germline, CDR1 is KGHSH and CDR2 is LQKENI. This CDR3 has 16 amino acids.

The chain employs TRBV12-3 or TRBV12-4 and TRBJ1-5, with a possible D match to TRBD1 (5 bases). The CDR3 covers 15 residues. V lost 2 bases to trimming and J lost 11 bases, with 19 bases between them. This chain's CDR3 is CASSLTRTPKGTQHF. In DNA form, the CDR3 reads TGTGCCAGCAGTTTAACCCGGACACCTAAAGGGACCCAGCATTTT.

The chain employs TRBV12-3 or TRBV12-4 and TRBJ1-1; a possible D gene is TRBD1 (5 bases). The CDR3 is made up of 14 amino acids. V dropped 3 bases and J dropped 10 bases, with 18 bases sitting between them. The CDR3 sequence is CASSLIQETMGAFF. CDR3 sequence (DNA): TGTGCCAGCAGTTTGATACAGGAAACTATGGGAGCTTTCTTT.

This sequence joins TRBV28 and TRBJ1-2; possible D gene TRBD1, 5 bases. The CDR3 totals 15 residues. V lost 4 bases to trimming and J lost 2 bases, with 14 bases between them. Germline V gene sequence: CDR1 MDHEN, CDR2 SYDVKM. The CDR3 nucleotides are TGTGCCAGCAGTTCTCCCCCCTCAGGGAACTATGGCTACACCTTC. This translates into CASSSPPSGNYGYTF.

This CDR3 reads CASSESWGVAEAFF. The DNA for the CDR3 is TGTGCCAGCAGCGAGAGTTGGGGAGTCGCTGAAGCTTTCTTT. The chain recombines TRBV9 with TRBJ1-1; D is unclear. The CDR3 length is 14 residues. With 3 bases removed from V and 6 bases from J, the gap between germline ends came to 15 bases. Germline CDR1 reads SGDLS; CDR2 reads YYNGEE.

This clonotype was counted a few times. The V and J genes are TRBV12-3 or TRBV12-4 and TRBJ2-2; TRBD2 might be the D (7 bases). The CDR3 loop spans 15 amino acids. V lost 2 bases to trimming and J lost 4 bases, with 11 bases between them. The CDR3 DNA sequence: TGTGCCAGCAGTTTAAGGGGGGGGGCCACCGGGGAGCTGTTTTTT. Its protein is CASSLRGGATGELFF.

V is TRBV3-1 and J is TRBJ2-3, with D unclear. The germline V gene has CDR1 LGHDT and CDR2 YNNKEL (reference sequence). This CDR3 region has 13 residues. Trimming removed 3 bases from V and 5 bases from J, with 9 bases in between. CDR3 nucleotides: TGTGCCAGCAGCCAGAGGACGAGAGATACGCAGTATTTT. Amino acids: CASSQRTRDTQYF.

V and J are TRBV5-6 and TRBJ2-1; 8 bases match TRBD1. This CDR3 has 14 residues. From germline, CDR1 is SGHDT and CDR2 YYEEEE. J was trimmed by 13 bases and V by 0 bases; bases with no gene match: 9. The CDR3 nucleotides read TGTGCCAGCAGCTTGGCCGGGCAGGGGGCGGCTCAGTTCTTC. Translating it yields CASSLAGQGAAQFF. The full variable domain, its missing parts supplied by reference TRBV5-6 and TRBJ2-1, is DAGVTQSPTHLIKTRGQQVTLRCSPKSGHDTVSWYQQALGQGPQFIFQYYEEEERQRGNFPDRFSGHQFPNYSSELNVNALLLGDSALYLCASSLAGQGAAQFFGPGTRLTVL.

This clonotype was counted a few times. The chain couples TRBV20-1 to TRBJ1-5; no clear D. CDR1 and CDR2 from the germline V gene are DFQATT and SNEGSKA (reference sequence). Trimming took off 0 bases at V and 5 bases at J, with 2 bases between the two ends. This CDR3 spans 11 amino acids. The CDR3 coding sequence is TGCAGTGCTAGAGAAGATCAGCCCCAGCATTTT. It encodes CSAREDQPQHF.

The V call is TRBV27, the J call TRBJ1-1; a possible D gene is TRBD1 (5 bases). Germline CDR1 is MNHEY and CDR2 is SMNVEV (reference sequence). V was clipped by 3 bases and J by 4 bases, with 12 bases between them. This CDR3 contains 14 residues. The chain's CDR3 is CASSFDERGTEAFF. The CDR3 DNA is TGTGCCAGCAGTTTCGACGAAAGGGGCACTGAAGCTTTCTTT.

The genes are TRBV9 and TRBJ2-4, with 12 bases identical to TRBD2. Trimming cost V 4 bases and J 0 bases; bases outside gene matches: 11. There are 19 residues in the CDR3. Germline values: CDR1 SGDLS, CDR2 YYNGEE. As DNA, the CDR3 is TGTGCCAGCAGCCCTCGGACTAGCGGGACTTTACTAGCCAAAAACATTCAGTACTTC. Translation gives CASSPRTSGTLLAKNIQYF.

The J gene is TRBJ1-6, the V gene TRBV6-2 or TRBV6-3; no clear D. The CDR3 totals 13 residues. Germline V gene lookup returns CDR1 MNHEY and CDR2 SVGEGT. Trimming left V 2 bases short and J 9 bases short, with 8 bases between. The chain's CDR3 is CASSYGLPSPLHF. CDR3 in DNA: TGTGCCAGCAGTTACGGGCTGCCTTCACCCCTCCACTTT.

This clonotype has only a few counts. This rearrangement joins TRBV27 to TRBJ1-1, with 8 positions matching TRBD1. J lost 5 bases, V lost 6 bases, and 8 bases had no gene match. The CDR3 is 14 residues long. CDR1 MNHEY and CDR2 SMNVEV come from the germline V gene (reference sequence). This chain's CDR3 is CASSSRQGRTEAFF. In nucleotides, the CDR3 is TGTGCCAGCAGCTCCAGACAGGGGCGGACTGAAGCTTTCTTT.